This T cell receptor beta chain was captured by sequencing in a study of T cell changes during pregnancy in multiple sclerosis (dated by TCRdb to between 2019 and 2020). Study-wide context: In women with multiple sclerosis, the researchers looked at how the T cell repertoire shifted as pregnancy progressed.

The receptor library was made with the immunoSEQ multiplex PCR assay. The table was pulled from immuneACCESS by TCRdb, which kept in-frame rearrangements only. Such tables lose some clones; where checked, under half of the loss comes from unresolved V genes, and the rest has no known cause. The sample table shows about 38,000 clones, and 94% are seen once. The ten largest account for 0.39% of the sample. As to this clone: Its binding antigen is unknown. No clone much larger than this one lies a single base away; base qualities are absent.

The material sequenced was CD4+ T cells from peripheral blood mononuclear cells, taken in the second trimester of pregnancy. This TCR was sampled from a female donor with multiple sclerosis, enrolled in a pregnancy study.

In nucleotides, the sequence is TGCGCCAGCAGCTTGTCCCGGGACAGGGGGCTACCGAGCTCCTACAATGAGCAGTTCTTC. It is translated as CASSLSRDRGLPSSYNEQFF. The receptor chain draws on TRBV5-1 and TRBJ2-1, with TRBD1 identical over 12 junction bases. V lost 1 base and J lost 0 bases, and the count of bases not matched to a germline gene is 11. The germline V gene sets CDR1 to SGHRS and CDR2 to YFSETQ. Reading from cysteine to phenylalanine, the CDR3 counts 20 amino acids. Just the 60-base CDR3 DNA is kept, in frame starting at base 1.